Within the sample, the clone carrying this T cell receptor delta chain is medium-sized. The target antigen is unknown. Germline loops: CDR1 TSWWSYY, CDR2 QGS. CDR3 length: 26 residues. The V gene end was trimmed by 0 bases and the J gene end by 0 bases; junction bases not matched to a gene: 22. This sample was included in a study of human gamma delta and Vdelta1 T cells. Whole-study results and caveats: Polyclonal Delta One T cells reportedly showed broad cytotoxic targeting of acute myeloid leukemia.

TCRdb made new clone calls on the PCR reads using CATT. The sample consists of several thousand delta-chain clones, over 30% of them appearing once. The sample consisted of Vdelta1 gamma-delta T cells from blood grown in culture (DOT cells). J is TRDJ3 and V is TRDV1; 11 bases are shared with TRDD3. This receptor was identified in a human donor in good health. CDR3 region: CALGELAPPPYGTGGYGSWDTRQMFF. The CDR3, as DNA: TGTGCTCTTGGGGAACTAGCGCCGCCCCCCTACGGTACTGGGGGATATGGCTCCTGGGACACCCGACAGATGTTTTTC.